This is a list of T cell receptor beta chains from one sample in a study of regulatory dendritic cells for organ transplantation. Assay: immunoSEQ multiplex PCR; the TCRdb copy retains only in-frame clones and omits some. The table includes tens of thousands of clones, 74% detected once. The sequencing sample was made of memory CD4+ T cells from blood. Every receptor here comes from a human donor in good health. CDR3s include the opening cysteine and the closing phenylalanine or tryptophan. A D gene is named only where the DNA matches it firmly. Size is stated for part of the rows, as once, few or many counts, or as a class when the clone is expanded.

.	TRBV10-3	.	13	TRBJ1-6	TGTGCCATCAGGGGGCCGAGCGCAGGACCCCTCCACTTT	CAIRGPSAGPLHF
.	TRBV19	.	16	TRBJ2-7	TGTGCCAGTAGTATTCTCGGGGGACCCCTCCCCTACGAGCAGTACTTC	CASSILGGPLPYEQYF
TRBD1	TRBV29-1	.	15	TRBJ1-5	TGCAGCGTGGAAGGGACAGGGGGCCGGGATCAGCCCCAGCATTTT	CSVEGTGGRDQPQHF
.	TRBV9	once	14	TRBJ1-2	TGTGCCAGCAGCGTAGGCCAGGGCCAATATGGCTACACCTTC	CASSVGQGQYGYTF
.	TRBV7-8	.	13	TRBJ2-1	TGTGCCAGCAGCCCGGGAGTAGCAAATGAGCAGTTCTTC	CASSPGVANEQFF
TRBD2	TRBV2	.	16	TRBJ2-1	TGTGCCAGCAGTAGCGGGGGGCCGCGGGGTTCCAATGAGCAGTTCTTC	CASSSGGPRGSNEQFF
.	TRBV6-5	once	15	TRBJ2-7	TGTGCCAGCAGTGCGACGGGACACGGACCCTACGAGCAGTACTTC	CASSATGHGPYEQYF
TRBD1	TRBV9	.	16	TRBJ2-1	TGTGCCAGCAGCCCGAAGGGACAGGGGGACCGCAATGAGCAGTTCTTC	CASSPKGQGDRNEQFF
TRBD1	TRBV6-5	.	14	TRBJ2-7	TGTGCCAGCAGTAGCGCAGGGGGCGAATACGAGCAGTACTTC	CASSSAGGEYEQYF
TRBD1	TRBV14	few	13	TRBJ1-6	TGTGCCAGCAGCCAGATAGGGGGCTCACCCCTCCACTTT	CASSQIGGSPLHF
TRBD1	TRBV5-1	.	18	TRBJ1-2	TGCGCCAGCAGCCATCTAATCCCGGGACAGACTTCAGGAGGTGGCTACACCTTC	CASSHLIPGQTSGGGYTF
TRBD1	TRBV13	.	15	TRBJ1-1	TGTGCCAGCAGCATTAGACGACAGGGGGATGGTGAAGCTTTCTTT	CASSIRRQGDGEAFF
TRBD1	TRBV6-5	.	15	TRBJ1-5	TGTGCCAGCAGTTACCCCGACAGGGGCAATCAGCCCCAGCATTTT	CASSYPDRGNQPQHF
TRBD1	TRBV15	.	16	TRBJ2-4	TGTGCCACCAGCAGAGGAGGGAGGACAGGGAAGGGCATTCAGTACTTC	CATSRGGRTGKGIQYF
TRBD1	TRBV7-9	few	16	TRBJ1-3	TGTGCCAGCAGCGAGCTGAGGACAGGCTCTGGAAACACCATATATTTT	CASSELRTGSGNTIYF
TRBD2	TRBV11-1	.	17	TRBJ2-3	TGTGCCAGCAGCTTGATGCGGGGGGCCACTAGCACAGATACGCAGTATTTT	CASSLMRGATSTDTQYF
TRBD2	TRBV9	.	17	TRBJ2-3	TGTGCCAGCAGCGTAGAGACGGGCGGGGGGGCGATAGATACGCAGTATTTT	CASSVETGGGAIDTQYF
TRBD1	TRBV2	few	13	TRBJ1-4	TGTGCCAGCAGCCCAGGGACAGATGAAAAACTGTTTTTT	CASSPGTDEKLFF
.	TRBV7-3	few	15	TRBJ1-1	TGTGCCAGCAGCATAACCCCCGGGATTATGGGTGAAGCTTTCTTT	CASSITPGIMGEAFF
.	TRBV19	.	13	TRBJ1-5	TGTGCCAGTAGTATCGGCGGGAATCAGCCCCAGCATTTT	CASSIGGNQPQHF
TRBD1	TRBV29-1	.	13	TRBJ1-1	TGCAGCGCCAGGGACAGGGGGTACACTGAAGCTTTCTTT	CSARDRGYTEAFF
.	TRBV6-5	.	13	TRBJ1-2	TGTGCCAGCAGCTTGACAGCAAACTATGGCTACACCTTC	CASSLTANYGYTF
.	TRBV5-5	.	15	TRBJ1-3	TGTGCCAGCAGCTTATCAGGGGAAACTGGAAACACCATATATTTT	CASSLSGETGNTIYF
TRBD1	TRBV2	few	13	TRBJ2-7	TGTGCCAGCAGAAAGGGACAGGTCTACGAGCAGTACTTC	CASRKGQVYEQYF
TRBD1	TRBV19	.	16	TRBJ1-5	TGTGCCAGTAGTATTCAGGGCCAGGGGGGCAATCAGCCCCAGCATTTT	CASSIQGQGGNQPQHF
TRBD1	TRBV7-8	.	16	TRBJ1-3	TGTGCCAGCAGCTTCGGACAGGCCAGCTCTGGAAACACCATATATTTT	CASSFGQASSGNTIYF
.	TRBV7-7	.	15	TRBJ2-3	TGTGCCAGCAGCGCGGGACAGACTAGCACAGATACGCAGTATTTT	CASSAGQTSTDTQYF
TRBD1	TRBV11-3	once	18	TRBJ2-7	TGTGCCAGCAGCTTAGAGCGGACCGGGACAGGGGGGACCTACGAGCAGTACTTC	CASSLERTGTGGTYEQYF
.	TRBV7-2	.	13	TRBJ2-7	TGTGCCAGCAACTTGAACAGTGGTTACGAGCAGTACTTC	CASNLNSGYEQYF
.	TRBV5-8	.	14	TRBJ1-2	TGTGCCAGCAGCTTCAGGGGCGCTAACTATGGCTACACCTTC	CASSFRGANYGYTF
TRBD1	TRBV7-9	.	15	TRBJ1-2	TGTGCCAGCAGCTCCCCGGACAGGGGAGAGTATGGCTACACCTTC	CASSSPDRGEYGYTF
TRBD2	TRBV5-4	.	14	TRBJ2-5	TGTGCCAGCAGCTTGGCTGGGACTACAGAGACCCAGTACTTC	CASSLAGTTETQYF
.	TRBV6-5	.	14	TRBJ2-5	TGTGCCAGCAGTGTATCGCGGCCGGAAGGCACCCAGTACTTC	CASSVSRPEGTQYF
.	TRBV4-1	.	12	TRBJ1-1	TGCGCGGGCGGGGGGGCCTACACTGAAGCTTTCTTT	CAGGGAYTEAFF
TRBD1	TRBV5-4	.	13	TRBJ1-3	TGTGCCAGCGGACAGGGGGCAGGAAACACCATATATTTT	CASGQGAGNTIYF
.	TRBV4-1	once	17	TRBJ2-6	TGCGCCAGCAGCCAAGAGCCCCAGGGCTCTGGGGCCAACGTCCTGACTTTC	CASSQEPQGSGANVLTF
.	TRBV28	.	14	TRBJ2-7	TGTGCCAGCAGCTCCGGGACACAGTACTACGAGCAGTACTTC	CASSSGTQYYEQYF
.	TRBV7-9	.	12	TRBJ1-1	TGTGCCAGCAGCCGGGAGTCCACTGAAGCTTTCTTT	CASSRESTEAFF
.	TRBV9	.	14	TRBJ1-2	TGTGCCAGCAGCGTAGGGGGGGGGAACTATGGCTACACCTTC	CASSVGGGNYGYTF
.	TRBV5-1	.	14	TRBJ2-1	TGCGCCAGCAGCTACGGGGACAACAACAATGAGCAGTTCTTC	CASSYGDNNNEQFF
TRBD1	TRBV5-1	.	14	TRBJ1-5	TGCGCCAGCAGCTTGGGGGACAGAAATCAGCCCCAGCATTTT	CASSLGDRNQPQHF
.	TRBV18	.	14	TRBJ1-1	TGTGCCAGCTCACCAGCCGCCCTGCAGGCCGAAGCTTTCTTT	CASSPAALQAEAFF
.	TRBV9	few	16	TRBJ2-5	TGTGCCAGCAGCGTAGGACTAGACATGTACCAAGAGACCCAGTACTTC	CASSVGLDMYQETQYF
TRBD1	TRBV6-6	.	16	TRBJ1-1	TGTGCCAGCAGTAGGGGACAGGGGGCCCCCGACACTGAAGCTTTCTTT	CASSRGQGAPDTEAFF
TRBD1	TRBV19	.	15	TRBJ2-5	TGTGCCAGTAGTGCGGGACAGGGGCTCGGGGAGACCCAGTACTTC	CASSAGQGLGETQYF
.	TRBV2	.	13	TRBJ1-1	TGTGCCAGCAGTAGATCAGGGGCGGGTGAAGCTTTCTTT	CASSRSGAGEAFF
.	TRBV5-4	.	14	TRBJ2-7	TGTGCCAGCAGCGTGGCCGGGACTTACTACGAGCAGTACTTC	CASSVAGTYYEQYF
TRBD1	TRBV5-5	.	12	TRBJ1-1	TGTGCCAGCAGCTGGGACAGGCGGGATGCTTTCTTT	CASSWDRRDAFF